Presented here are 11 T cell receptor beta chains from one specimen sequenced in a study of shared clonotypes between healthy human individuals (dated by TCRdb to 2018 to 2021). The library was produced with the immunoSEQ multiplex PCR assay. TCRdb obtained this table from immuneACCESS and retained in-frame rearrangements with V and J assigned. These tables miss some clones; where compared with another copy, unresolved V genes account for less than half of the shortfall, and the remainder is unexplained. This sample lists about 510,000 clones; almost 97% were detected once. The ten top clones hold about 0.057% of the sample. Source material: naive CD4+ T cells sorted from blood. This specimen's cell subset or site label, per the study, means: CD45RA+ positively selected. These receptors were taken from a woman under 40 in good health.

The chain couples TRBV19 to TRBJ2-2; TRBD1 agrees at 11 bases. CDR3 length: 19 amino acids. With 5 bases clipped from V and 6 bases from J, the junction kept 17 bases outside the gene matches. Looked up from germline, CDR1 is LNHDA and CDR2 is SQIVND (reference sequence). The CDR3 loop reads CASSVRGTGGSRRAGELFF. In DNA, the CDR3 is TGTGCCAGTAGTGTTCGAGGGACAGGGGGATCGCGGCGGGCCGGGGAGCTGTTTTTT.

The rearrangement links TRBV4-1 to TRBJ2-5; D could derive from TRBD1 or TRBD2 (5 bases each). Judging by the DNA end, TRBJ2-7 fits better; the J call may be wrong. CDR1 MGHRA and CDR2 YSYEKL come from the germline V gene. CDR3 length: 17 residues. CDR3: CASSSGRSRGVYYEQYF. Written as DNA, the CDR3 is TGCGCCAGCAGCAGCGGACGGTCTCGAGGGGTCTACTACGAGCAGTACTTC.

This clone has just one count. CDR3 amino acids: CASSLSSGEVYEQYF. CDR3 coding DNA: TGTGCCAGCAGCTTGAGCAGCGGAGAGGTCTACGAGCAGTACTTC. V usage is TRBV7-2 and J usage is TRBJ2-7, with D possibly TRBD2 on 5 matching bases. V lost 3 bases and J lost 3, with 15 bases in between. Germline V gene data show CDR1 as SGHTA and CDR2 as FQGNSA. The CDR3 covers 15 residues.

V is TRBV28 and J is TRBJ1-1; 7 bases agree with TRBD1. Trimming at V came to 10 bases and at J to 4 bases, leaving 12 bases not matched to a gene. The CDR3 is made up of 14 amino acids. Germline-derived CDR1 and CDR2 are MDHEN and SYDVKM. The CDR3 spells CATTPGGVSTEAFF. The CDR3 DNA follows: TGTGCCACCACGCCAGGGGGGGTAAGCACTGAAGCTTTCTTT.

This chain links TRBV7-2 with TRBJ2-3; D is ambiguous. The CDR3 consists of 15 residues. Germline V gene data show CDR1 as SGHTA and CDR2 as FQGNSA. Trimming cost V 2 bases and J 4 bases, with 13 bases left between them. The CDR3 nucleotides are TGTGCCAGCAGCTTATGGGGTGTAGTAGCAGATACGCAGTATTTT. Translating gives CASSLWGVVADTQYF.

As DNA, the CDR3 is TGCGCCAGCAGTCAATTCTCCTCTAGCGGTCGTCGCACAGATACGCAGTATTTT. This gives the protein CASSQFSSSGRRTDTQYF. V is TRBV23-1 and J is TRBJ2-3; 7 nucleotides align to TRBD2. TRBV23-1 is labeled an ORF, and its function is uncertain. J was trimmed by 1 base and V by 1 base; bases with no gene match: 11. The CDR3 covers 18 residues.

This clone was picked up one time. The rearrangement links TRBV4-1 to TRBJ2-7; 9 bases fit TRBD1. J gave up 5 bases and V 3 bases, and 14 bases lay outside the gene matches. Germline values: CDR1 MGHRA, CDR2 YSYEKL. CDR3 length: 17 residues. The CDR3 DNA sequence: TGCGCCAGCAGCCATGAGTTTACCGGGACAGGGAGCCACGAGCAGTACTTC. Translation gives CASSHEFTGTGSHEQYF.

This rearrangement joins TRBV25-1 to TRBJ1-5; possibly TRBD1 for D (5 bases). The CDR3 extends over 14 amino acids. CDR1 is MGHDK, CDR2 SYGVNS, per germline. The ends were cut back, 2 bases at V and 4 bases at J, with 9 bases in the middle. CDR3 protein: CASSELGANQPQHF. The CDR3 nucleotides read TGTGCCAGCAGTGAACTCGGGGCAAATCAGCCCCAGCATTTT.

The rearrangement joins TRBV28 to TRBJ2-3, with D unresolved. The V end was cut by 5 bases, the J end by 2 bases, with 17 bases between. CDR3 length equals 16 residues. The germline gives CDR1 MDHEN, CDR2 SYDVKM. CDR3 in amino acids: CASSTKFFLLTDTQYF. CDR3 nucleotide sequence: TGTGCCAGCAGTACGAAGTTCTTTCTACTCACAGATACGCAGTATTTT.

The V call is TRBV2, the J call TRBJ2-2; D not resolved. With 4 bases removed from V and 7 bases from J, the gap between germline ends came to 13 bases. This CDR3 comprises 14 residues. Germline V gene data show CDR1 as SNHLY and CDR2 as FYNNEI. CDR3 loop: CASSGTTRYGELFF. The CDR3 nucleotides read TGTGCCAGCAGTGGAACGACTCGTTACGGGGAGCTGTTTTTT.

This chain links TRBV4-1 with TRBJ2-1, with 11 nucleotides matching TRBD1. Per germline, CDR1 MGHRA and CDR2 YSYEKL. The CDR3 length is 15 residues. V trimming: 1 base; J trimming: 7 bases; junction bases outside the gene matches: 3. In nucleotides, the CDR3 is TGCGCCAGCAGCCAAGTTGGGACAGGGGGGAATGAGCAGTTCTTC. Translated, it gives CASSQVGTGGNEQFF.